This TCR beta chain stems from a study of T cells in Graves' hyperthyroidism and ophthalmopathy. Study conclusions and caveats: A 13 V-J model separated ophthalmopathy from stable hyperthyroidism.

Uncontrolled infections, other autoimmune diseases, pregnancy or lactation led to exclusion of patients. Worth noting for this clonotype: Its specificity is unknown. The DNA is omitted, as the CDR3 cannot be located on it reliably, and the CDR3 follows TCRdb's listing.

CDR1 SQVTM and CDR2 ANQGSEA come from the germline V gene. Both ends counted, the CDR3 spans 14 residues. The investigators amplified TCR beta CDR3 regions from RNA transcripts. TCR CDR3 regions were first amplified by RT-PCR with HTBI primers. TCRdb recomputed calls from the multiplex PCR reads with MiXCR, one row per CDR3 protein. The table lists more than 75,000 distinct CDR3 sequences, around 50% of them singletons. The material sequenced was blood. The gene calls are TRBV29-1 and TRBJ1-1; TRBD1 is the table's D call and was not checked against the DNA. The sequence was collected from a woman aged 40 to 50 with Graves' hyperthyroidism. CDR3 in amino acids: CSVWTGFGAGEAFF.